This TCR beta chain is drawn from a study of T-cell reconstitution after alpha-beta-depleted transplantation in children. The CDR3 consists of 16 residues. V dropped 4 bases and J dropped 4; count of bases not matched to a gene: 8. CDR1 is SGHTA and CDR2 is FQGTGA in the germline V gene. There are many counts of this clonotype. Its target is unknown. A library of TCRbeta sequences, prepared with unique molecular identifiers, was generated. TCRdb re-called the PCR reads with MiXCR, one entry per CDR3 protein. In the table there are 200,000 or so distinct CDR3 sequences, 5.5% to 7% of which are singletons. Study observations and caveats: The origin of high day-60 TCRbeta diversity in some patients lay in surviving recipient T cells and thymic progenitors. From newly produced T cells came most of the T-cell counts and diversity one year after transplant. Several hundred expanded graft clones reportedly were the source of alpha-beta T cells about two months after transplant.

The V call is TRBV7-3, the J call TRBJ2-2; 8 bases are a match to TRBD1. The TCR was taken from a girl under three years old with combined immunodeficiency, due to receive a stem cell transplant. This material consisted of PBMCs, taken before TCRalphabeta/CD19-depleted stem cell transplant. CDR3 region: CASSWDRIHITGELFF. CDR3 bases: TGTGCCAGCAGCTGGGACAGGATCCACATCACCGGGGAGCTGTTTTTT.